The sequence of this T cell receptor beta chain was determined in a study of T cell responses to AZD1222 COVID-19 vaccine (dated by TCRdb to about 2021). About the investigation overall: TCR sequencing covered over 230 trial participants: roughly 200 given two doses of AZD1222 and 26 given two doses of MenACWY control vaccine. Trial participants were enrolled by age into subgroups of 18-55, 56-69 and 70-plus years, and roughly 150, 30 and 60 TCR-sequenced participants, respectively, were included in these subgroups. What the research found in general, with its limitations: The whole spike protein was spanned by vaccine-associated CD4 TCRs, and dominant responses were seen in regions 160-218 and 743-854. Only 5 to 7 AZD1222 recipients were SARS-CoV-2 seropositive at baseline, limiting conclusions about previously exposed vaccinees. After two AZD1222 doses, spike-specific TCR breadth and depth were significantly higher than at day 0 and than in MenACWY recipients. Reportedly, almost half of the unique spike-specific TCRs recognized epitopes lying outside the regions that are mutated in the B.1.351 and B.1.1.7 variants. In the small 56-69-year group, the increase in depth fell short of significance, most likely because of low power. Because no day 14 peak-response samples were available, repertoires were characterized only after the peak T cell response. Participants were mostly white British and included more females than males, and it was suggested by the authors that clonal diversity may have been underestimated.

The sample's time point label, decoded: baseline before first vaccination. The sample's treatment or condition label, in plain terms: meningococcal conjugate vaccine given as trial control. Vaccinee samples were obtained from the UK trials COV001 and COV002, which included a single-blind randomized controlled phase 2/3 trial of AZD1222 (ChAdOx1 nCoV-19) in healthy adults. For TCRbeta chain sequencing, PBMC samples were collected from trial participants at day 0 and at day 28 after the second dose. For this clone: Its antigen is currently not known. No base quality values were provided; no much bigger clone lies one nucleotide off.

The CDR3 numbers 14 residues from cysteine through phenylalanine. Just the 42-base CDR3 DNA is kept, in frame starting at base 1. After removal of 6 bases from V and 2 bases from J, the junction retains 6 bases not matched to a gene. According to the germline V gene, CDR1 reads MDHEN and CDR2 reads SYDVKM. The CDR3 regions of human TCRbeta chains were subjected to immunosequencing. In the authors' own workflow: TCRs in the repertoires were matched against a reference library of SARS-CoV-2-specific TCRs that had been generated with the MIRA antigen-specificity platform. Breadth was defined as the fraction of unique TCRs that were SARS-CoV-2-associated. Depth was defined as the fraction of total T cells that were SARS-CoV-2-associated. Using the MIRA data, each spike-specific TCR was assigned both to the spike region to which the TCR was reactive and to a CD4 or CD8 class. Log10-transformed breadth and depth values were compared by one-way ANOVA with Sidak's multiple comparisons tests. The source is immuneACCESS, and TCRdb retained only in-frame sequences with V and J called. Part of the clones is not carried over; for the studies checked, unresolved V genes explain less than half of this, and the remainder is unexplained. That table is the source of V, J and clone size, and D and trimming were worked out from the DNA. Here the sample has some 120,000 clones; about 90% occur a single time. The ten biggest clones cover about 19% of the sample.

The origin of this receptor is an adult in good health. Sequenced here: peripheral blood, sampled on day 0 of MenACWY control vaccination. This chain is built from TRBV28 and TRBJ2-7; 8 middle bases align to TRBD2. The CDR3 reads CASSGGGSTYEQYF. The nucleotide sequence is TGTGCCAGCAGCGGGGGGGGTTCTACCTACGAGCAGTACTTC.